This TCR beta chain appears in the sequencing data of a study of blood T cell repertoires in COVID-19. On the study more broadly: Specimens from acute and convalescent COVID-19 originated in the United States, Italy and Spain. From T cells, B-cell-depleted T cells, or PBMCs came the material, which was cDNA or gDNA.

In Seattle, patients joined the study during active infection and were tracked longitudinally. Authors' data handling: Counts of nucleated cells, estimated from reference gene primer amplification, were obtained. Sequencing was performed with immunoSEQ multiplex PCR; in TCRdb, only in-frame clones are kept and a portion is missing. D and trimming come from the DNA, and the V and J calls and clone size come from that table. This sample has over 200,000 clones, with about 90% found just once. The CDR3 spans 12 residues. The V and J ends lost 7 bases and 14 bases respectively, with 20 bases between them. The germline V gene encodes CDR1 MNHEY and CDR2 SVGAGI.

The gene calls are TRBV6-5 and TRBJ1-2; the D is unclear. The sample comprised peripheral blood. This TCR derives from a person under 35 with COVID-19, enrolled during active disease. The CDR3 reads CASILPSGDYTF. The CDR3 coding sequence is TGTGCCAGCATCCTTCCCTCGGGTGATTATACCTTC.